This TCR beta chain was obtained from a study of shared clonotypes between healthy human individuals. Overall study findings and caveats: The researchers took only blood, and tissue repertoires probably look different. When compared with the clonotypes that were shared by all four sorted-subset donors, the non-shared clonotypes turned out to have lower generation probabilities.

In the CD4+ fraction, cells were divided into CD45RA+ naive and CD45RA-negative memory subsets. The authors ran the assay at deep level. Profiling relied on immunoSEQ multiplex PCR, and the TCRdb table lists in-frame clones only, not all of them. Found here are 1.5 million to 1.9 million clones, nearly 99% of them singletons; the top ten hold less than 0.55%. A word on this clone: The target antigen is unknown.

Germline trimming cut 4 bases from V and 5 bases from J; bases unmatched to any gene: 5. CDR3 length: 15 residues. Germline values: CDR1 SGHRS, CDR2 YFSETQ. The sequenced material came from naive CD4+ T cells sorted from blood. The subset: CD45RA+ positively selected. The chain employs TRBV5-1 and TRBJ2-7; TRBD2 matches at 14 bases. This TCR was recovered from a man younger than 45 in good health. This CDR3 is CASSQGLAGAHEQYF. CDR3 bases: TGCGCCAGCAGCCAGGGACTAGCGGGAGCCCACGAGCAGTACTTC.